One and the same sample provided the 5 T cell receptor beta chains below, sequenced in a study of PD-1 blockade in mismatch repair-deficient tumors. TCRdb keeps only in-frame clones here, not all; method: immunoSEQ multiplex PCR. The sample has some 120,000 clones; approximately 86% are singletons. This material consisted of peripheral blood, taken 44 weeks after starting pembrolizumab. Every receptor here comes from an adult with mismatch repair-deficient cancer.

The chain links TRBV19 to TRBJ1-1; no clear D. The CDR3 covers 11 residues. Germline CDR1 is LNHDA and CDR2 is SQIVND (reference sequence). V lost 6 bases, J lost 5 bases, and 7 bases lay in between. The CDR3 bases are TGTGCCAGTAGGCGGGAGACTGAAGCTTTCTTT. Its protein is CASRRETEAFF.

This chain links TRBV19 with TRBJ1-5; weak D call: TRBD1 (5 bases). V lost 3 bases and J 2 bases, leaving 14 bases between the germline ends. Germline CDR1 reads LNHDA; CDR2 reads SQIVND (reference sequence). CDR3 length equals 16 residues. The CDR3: CASSIQGRAGNQPQHF. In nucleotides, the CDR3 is TGTGCCAGTAGTATCCAGGGCCGGGCTGGCAATCAGCCCCAGCATTTT.

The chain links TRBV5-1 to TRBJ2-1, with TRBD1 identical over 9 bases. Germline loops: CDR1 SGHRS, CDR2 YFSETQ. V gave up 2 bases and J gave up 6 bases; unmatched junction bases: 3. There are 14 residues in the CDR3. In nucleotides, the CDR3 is TGCGCCAGCAGCTTTGGGACAGGGCGCAATGAGCAGTTCTTC. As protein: CASSFGTGRNEQFF.

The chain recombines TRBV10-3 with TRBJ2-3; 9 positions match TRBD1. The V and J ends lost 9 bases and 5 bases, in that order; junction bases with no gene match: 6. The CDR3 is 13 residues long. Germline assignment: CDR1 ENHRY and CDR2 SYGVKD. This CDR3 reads CAIQQGARDTQYF. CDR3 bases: TGTGCCATACAACAGGGGGCAAGAGATACGCAGTATTTT.

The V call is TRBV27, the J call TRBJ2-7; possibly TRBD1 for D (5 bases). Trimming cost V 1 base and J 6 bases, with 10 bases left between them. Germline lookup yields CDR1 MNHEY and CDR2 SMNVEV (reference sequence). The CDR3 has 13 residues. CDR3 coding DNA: TGTGCCAGCAGTTTATTCTCTGACAGCGAGCAGTACTTC. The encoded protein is CASSLFSDSEQYF.